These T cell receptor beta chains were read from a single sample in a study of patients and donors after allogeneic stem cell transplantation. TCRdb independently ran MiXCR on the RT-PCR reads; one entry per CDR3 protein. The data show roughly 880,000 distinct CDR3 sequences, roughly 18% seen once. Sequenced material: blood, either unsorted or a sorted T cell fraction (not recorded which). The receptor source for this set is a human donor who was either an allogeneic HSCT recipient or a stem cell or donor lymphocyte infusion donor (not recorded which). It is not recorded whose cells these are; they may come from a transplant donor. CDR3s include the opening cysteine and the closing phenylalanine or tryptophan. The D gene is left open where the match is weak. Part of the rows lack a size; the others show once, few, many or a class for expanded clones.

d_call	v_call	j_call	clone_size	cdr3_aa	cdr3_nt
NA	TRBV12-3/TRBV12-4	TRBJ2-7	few	CASSFSRQVLSEQYF	TGTGCCAGCAGTTTTAGTAGACAGGTCCTCTCCGAGCAGTACTTC
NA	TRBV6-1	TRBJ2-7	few	CASMVVSYEQYF	TGTGCCAGCATGGTAGTTTCCTACGAGCAGTACTTC
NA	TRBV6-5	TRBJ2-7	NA	CASSYSGWTYEQYF	TGTGCCAGCAGTTACTCAGGGTGGACCTACGAGCAGTACTTC
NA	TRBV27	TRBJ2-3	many	CASRLDSTDTQYF	TGTGCCAGCAGACTGGACAGCACAGATACGCAGTATTTT
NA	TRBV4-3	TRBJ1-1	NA	CASSQDFRGGNFEAFF	TGCGCCAGCAGCCAAGATTTTCGGGGGGGGAATTTCGAAGCTTTCTTT
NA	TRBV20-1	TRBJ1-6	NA	CSARGGAGNSPLHF	TGCAGTGCTAGAGGGGGGGCGGGGAATTCACCCCTCCACTTT
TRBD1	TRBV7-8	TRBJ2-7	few	CASSLEGTGGSYEQYF	TGTGCCAGCAGCCTAGAAGGGACAGGGGGCAGCTACGAGCAGTACTTC
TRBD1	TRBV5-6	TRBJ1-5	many	CASSSQTGRRQPQHF	TGTGCCAGCAGCTCCCAGACAGGGAGGCGGCAGCCCCAGCATTTT
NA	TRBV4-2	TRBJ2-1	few	CASSQAGTSGRGEQFF	TGTGCCAGCAGCCAGGCCGGGACTTCGGGGCGGGGTGAGCAGTTCTTC
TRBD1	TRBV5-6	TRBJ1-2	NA	CASRLAGGSYGYTF	TGTGCCAGCAGATTAGCAGGGGGATCGTATGGCTACACCTTC
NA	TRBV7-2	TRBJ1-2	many	CASSPDRIYGYTF	TGTGCCAGCAGCCCCGATAGGATCTATGGCTACACCTTC
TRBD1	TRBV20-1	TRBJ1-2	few	CSARDPGGSDAGYTF	TGCAGTGCTAGAGACCCAGGGGGCTCGGATGCCGGCTACACCTTC
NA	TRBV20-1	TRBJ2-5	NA	CSAAQDRTSQETQYF	TGCAGTGCTGCCCAGGACCGAACATCCCAAGAGACCCAGTACTTC
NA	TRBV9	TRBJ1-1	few	CASSATGYTEAFF	TGTGCCAGCAGCGCCACAGGGTACACTGAAGCTTTCTTT
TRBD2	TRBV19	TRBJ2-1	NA	CASSYSGRADYNEQFF	TGTGCCAGTAGCTATAGCGGGAGGGCCGATTACAATGAGCAGTTCTTC
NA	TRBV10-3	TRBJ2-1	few	CAIRRSSNEQFF	TGTGCCATCAGACGTAGCTCCAATGAGCAGTTCTTC
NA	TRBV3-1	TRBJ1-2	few	CASSQDGAVPYGYTF	TGTGCCAGCAGCCAAGATGGGGCAGTCCCCTATGGCTACACCTTC
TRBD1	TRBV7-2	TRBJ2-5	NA	CASSLMTGRQETQYF	TGTGCCAGCAGCCTAATGACAGGGAGACAAGAGACCCAGTACTTC
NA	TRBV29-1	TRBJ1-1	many	CSVDRGATEAFF	TGCAGCGTTGATCGGGGGGCAACTGAAGCTTTCTTT
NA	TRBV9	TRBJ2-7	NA	CASSVADGGAPYEQYF	TGTGCCAGCAGCGTAGCTGATGGGGGAGCCCCTTACGAGCAGTACTTC
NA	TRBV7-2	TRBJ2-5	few	CASSPSAATIGTQYF	TGTGCCAGCAGCCCCAGTGCGGCGACGATAGGGACCCAGTACTTC
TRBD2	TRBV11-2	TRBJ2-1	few	CASSLGASGGAEHEQFF	TGTGCCAGCAGCTTAGGTGCTAGCGGGGGGGCCGAGCATGAGCAGTTCTTC
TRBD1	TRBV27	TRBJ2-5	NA	CASGETGGQETQYF	TGTGCCAGCGGCGAGACAGGGGGCCAAGAGACCCAGTACTTC
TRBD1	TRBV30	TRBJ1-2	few	CAWTPQGNRYGYTF	TGTGCCTGGACGCCACAGGGGAATAGATATGGCTACACCTTC
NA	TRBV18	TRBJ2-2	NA	CASSTAGNGELFF	TGTGCCAGCTCAACTGCAGGGAACGGGGAGCTGTTTTTT
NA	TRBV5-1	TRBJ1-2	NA	CASSSSGNYGYTF	TGCGCCAGCAGCTCCTCAGGGAACTATGGCTACACCTTC
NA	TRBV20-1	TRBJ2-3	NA	CSAAALDTQYF	TGCAGTGCTGCGGCGCTAGATACGCAGTATTTT
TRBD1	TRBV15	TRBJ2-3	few	CATSRGQGARGDTQYF	TGTGCCACCAGCAGAGGACAGGGGGCGCGAGGAGATACGCAGTATTTT
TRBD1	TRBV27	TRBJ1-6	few	CASSLQGDSSPLHF	TGTGCCAGCAGTTTACAGGGGGATAGTTCACCCCTCCACTTT
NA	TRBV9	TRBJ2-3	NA	CASSGGPGDTQYF	TGTGCCAGCAGCGGAGGGCCCGGGGATACGCAGTATTTT
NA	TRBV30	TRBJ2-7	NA	CAWSPGLHEQYF	TGTGCCTGGAGTCCCGGGCTTCACGAGCAGTACTTC